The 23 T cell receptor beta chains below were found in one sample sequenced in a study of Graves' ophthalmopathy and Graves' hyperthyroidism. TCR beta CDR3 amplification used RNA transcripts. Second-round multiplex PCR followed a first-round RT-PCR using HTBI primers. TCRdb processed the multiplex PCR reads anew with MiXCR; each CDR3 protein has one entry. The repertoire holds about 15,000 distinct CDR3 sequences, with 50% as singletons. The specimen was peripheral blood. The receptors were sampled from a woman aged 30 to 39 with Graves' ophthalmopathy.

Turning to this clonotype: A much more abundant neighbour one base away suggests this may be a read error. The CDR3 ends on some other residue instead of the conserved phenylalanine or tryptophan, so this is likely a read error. This CDR3 reads CAISESGDDYYGYTL. The CDR3 DNA reads TGTGCCATCAGTGAGTCTGGGGACGACTACTATGGCTACACCCTC. J is TRBJ1-2 and V is TRBV10-3; perhaps TRBD1 as D (5 bases). The CDR3 consists of 15 residues. Trimming took off 0 bases at V and 3 bases at J, with 11 bases between the two ends. The germline gives CDR1 ENHRY, CDR2 SYGVKD.

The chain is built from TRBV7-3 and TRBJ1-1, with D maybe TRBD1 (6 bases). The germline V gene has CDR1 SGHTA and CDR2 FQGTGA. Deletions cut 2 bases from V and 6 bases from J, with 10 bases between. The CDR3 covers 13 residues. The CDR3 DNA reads TGTGCCAGCAGCTTAGGGAGGGGGGCTGAAGCTTTCTTT. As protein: CASSLGRGAEAFF.

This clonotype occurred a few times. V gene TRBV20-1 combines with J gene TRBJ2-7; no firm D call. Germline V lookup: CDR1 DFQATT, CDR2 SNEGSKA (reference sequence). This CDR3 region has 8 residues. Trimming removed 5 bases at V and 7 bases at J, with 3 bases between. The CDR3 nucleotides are TGCAGTGCTCAGGAGCAGTACTTC. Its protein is CSAQEQYF.

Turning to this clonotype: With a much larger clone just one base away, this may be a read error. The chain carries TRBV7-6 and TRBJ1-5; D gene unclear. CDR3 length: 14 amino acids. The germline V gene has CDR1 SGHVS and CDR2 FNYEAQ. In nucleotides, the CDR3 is TGTGCCAGCAGCCAAAATGACGGCAAACAGCCCCAGCATTTT. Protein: CASSQNDGKQPQHF.

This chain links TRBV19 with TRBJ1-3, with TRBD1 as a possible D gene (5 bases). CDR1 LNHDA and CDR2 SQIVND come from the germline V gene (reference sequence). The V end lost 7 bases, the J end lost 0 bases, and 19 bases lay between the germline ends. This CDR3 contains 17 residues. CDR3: CASTPPGLILSGNTIYF. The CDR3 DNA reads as TGTGCCAGTACCCCACCGGGACTCATACTCTCTGGAAACACCATATATTTT.

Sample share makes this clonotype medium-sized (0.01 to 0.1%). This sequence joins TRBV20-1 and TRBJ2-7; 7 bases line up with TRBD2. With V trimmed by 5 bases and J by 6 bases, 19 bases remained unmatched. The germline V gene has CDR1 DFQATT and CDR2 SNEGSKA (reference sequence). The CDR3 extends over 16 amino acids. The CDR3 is CSAPWTGAGASGEQYF. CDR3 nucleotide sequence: TGCAGTGCTCCCTGGACTGGTGCGGGAGCATCCGGCGAGCAGTACTTC.

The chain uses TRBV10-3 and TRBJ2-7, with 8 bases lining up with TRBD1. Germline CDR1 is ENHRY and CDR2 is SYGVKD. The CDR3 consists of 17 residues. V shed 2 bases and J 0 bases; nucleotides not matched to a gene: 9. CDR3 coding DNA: TGTGCCATCAGTGAGAGTCTGACAGGGGACAGCTCCTACGAGCAGTACTTC. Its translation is CAISESLTGDSSYEQYF.

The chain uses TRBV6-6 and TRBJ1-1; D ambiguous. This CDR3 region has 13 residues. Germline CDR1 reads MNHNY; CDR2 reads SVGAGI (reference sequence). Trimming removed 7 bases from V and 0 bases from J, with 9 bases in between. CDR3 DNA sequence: TGTGCCAGCATCCAGACGGTGAACACTGAAGCTTTCTTT. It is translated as CASIQTVNTEAFF.

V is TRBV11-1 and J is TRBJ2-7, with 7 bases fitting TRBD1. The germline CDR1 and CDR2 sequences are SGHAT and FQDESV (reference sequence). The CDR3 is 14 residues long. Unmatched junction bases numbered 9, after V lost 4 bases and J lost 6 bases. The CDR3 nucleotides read TGTGCCAGCAGCTCCCGGACAGGCGGCGCCGAGCAGTACTTC. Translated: CASSSRTGGAEQYF.

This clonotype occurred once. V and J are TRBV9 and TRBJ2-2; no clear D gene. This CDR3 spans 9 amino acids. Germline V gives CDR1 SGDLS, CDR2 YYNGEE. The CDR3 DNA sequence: TGTGCGAACACCGGGGAGCTGTTTTTT. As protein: CANTGELFF.

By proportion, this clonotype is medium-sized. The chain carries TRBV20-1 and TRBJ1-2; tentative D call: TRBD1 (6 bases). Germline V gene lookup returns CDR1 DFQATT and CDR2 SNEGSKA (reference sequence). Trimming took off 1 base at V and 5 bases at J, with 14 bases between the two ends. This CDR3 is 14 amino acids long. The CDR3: CSARGQVGAYGYTF. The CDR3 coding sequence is TGCAGTGCTAGAGGACAGGTTGGGGCTTATGGCTACACCTTC.

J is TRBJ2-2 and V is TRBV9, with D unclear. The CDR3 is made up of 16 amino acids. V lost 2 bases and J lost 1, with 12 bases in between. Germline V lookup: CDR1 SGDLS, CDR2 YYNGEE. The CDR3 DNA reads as TGTGCCAGCAGCGTGTCAGGAATCGTGAACACCGGGGAGCTGTTTTTT. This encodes CASSVSGIVNTGELFF.

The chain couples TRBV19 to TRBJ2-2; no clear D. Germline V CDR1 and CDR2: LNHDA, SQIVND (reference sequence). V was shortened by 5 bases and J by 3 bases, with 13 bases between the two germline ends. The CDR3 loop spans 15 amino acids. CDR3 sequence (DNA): TGTGCCAGTAGTCCCCCGACTCAGGACACCGGGGAGCTGTTTTTT. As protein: CASSPPTQDTGELFF.

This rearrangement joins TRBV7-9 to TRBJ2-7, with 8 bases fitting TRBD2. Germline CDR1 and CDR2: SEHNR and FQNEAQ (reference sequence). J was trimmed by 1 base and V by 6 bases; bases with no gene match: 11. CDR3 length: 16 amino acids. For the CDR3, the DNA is TGTGCCAGCAGTTTTACTAGCGGAGGTAGTTCCTACGAGCAGTACTTC. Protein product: CASSFTSGGSSYEQYF.

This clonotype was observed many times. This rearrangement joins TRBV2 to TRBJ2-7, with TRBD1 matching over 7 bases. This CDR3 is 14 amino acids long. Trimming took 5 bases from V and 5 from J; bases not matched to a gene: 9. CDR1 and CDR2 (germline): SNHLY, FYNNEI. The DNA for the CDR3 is TGTGCCAGCAGTACCCAGACAGGGAAGAACGAGCAGTACTTC. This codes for CASSTQTGKNEQYF.

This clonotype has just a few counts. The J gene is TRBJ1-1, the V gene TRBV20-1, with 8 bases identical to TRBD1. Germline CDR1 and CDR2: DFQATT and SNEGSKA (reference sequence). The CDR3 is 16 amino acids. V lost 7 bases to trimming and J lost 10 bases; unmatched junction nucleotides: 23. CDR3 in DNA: TGCAGTGTTCCATCAGCCGGGACAGGACCCTATGGGGGAGCTTTCTTT. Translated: CSVPSAGTGPYGGAFF.

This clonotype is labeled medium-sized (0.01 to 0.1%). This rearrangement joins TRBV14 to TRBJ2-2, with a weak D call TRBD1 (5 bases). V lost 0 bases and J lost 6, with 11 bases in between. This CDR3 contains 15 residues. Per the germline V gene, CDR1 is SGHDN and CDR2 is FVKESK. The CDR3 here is CASSQDLVRAGELFF. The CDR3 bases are TGTGCCAGCAGCCAAGATCTGGTCAGGGCCGGGGAGCTGTTTTTT.

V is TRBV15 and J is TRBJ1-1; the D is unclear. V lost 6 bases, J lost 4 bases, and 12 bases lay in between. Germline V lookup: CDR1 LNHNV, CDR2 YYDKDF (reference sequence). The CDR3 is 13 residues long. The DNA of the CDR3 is TGTGCCACCAGTCCACTAGCGGGCACTGAAGCTTTCTTT. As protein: CATSPLAGTEAFF.

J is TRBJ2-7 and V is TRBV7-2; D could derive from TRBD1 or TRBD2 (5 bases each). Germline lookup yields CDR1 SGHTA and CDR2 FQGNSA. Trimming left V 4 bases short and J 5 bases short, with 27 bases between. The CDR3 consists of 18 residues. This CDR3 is CASSSWTQGFSLGDEQYF. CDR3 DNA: TGTGCCAGCAGCTCATGGACGCAGGGATTCTCCTTGGGGGACGAGCAGTACTTC. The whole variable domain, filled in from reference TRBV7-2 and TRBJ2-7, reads GAGVSQSPSNKVTEKGKDVELRCDPISGHTALYWYRQSLGQGLEFLIYFQGNSAPDKSGLPSDRFSAERTGGSVSTLTIQRTQQEDSAVYLCASSSWTQGFSLGDEQYFGPGTRLTVT.

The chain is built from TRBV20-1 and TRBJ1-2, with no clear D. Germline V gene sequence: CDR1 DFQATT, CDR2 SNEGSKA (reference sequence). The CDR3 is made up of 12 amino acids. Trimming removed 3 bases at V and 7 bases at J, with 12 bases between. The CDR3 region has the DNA TGCAGTGCTAGTAAAGGCGGTATTGGCTACACCTTC. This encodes CSASKGGIGYTF.

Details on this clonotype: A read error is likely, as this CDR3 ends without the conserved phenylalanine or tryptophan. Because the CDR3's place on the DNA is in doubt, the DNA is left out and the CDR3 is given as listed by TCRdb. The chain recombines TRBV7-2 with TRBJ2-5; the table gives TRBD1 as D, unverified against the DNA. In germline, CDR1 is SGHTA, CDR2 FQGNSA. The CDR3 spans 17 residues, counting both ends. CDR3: CASSLEGRGDYGYTFGS.

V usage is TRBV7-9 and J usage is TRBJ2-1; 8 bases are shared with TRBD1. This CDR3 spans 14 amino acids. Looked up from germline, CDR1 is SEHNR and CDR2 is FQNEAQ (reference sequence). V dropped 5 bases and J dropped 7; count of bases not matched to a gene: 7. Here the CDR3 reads CASSGATGGNEQFF. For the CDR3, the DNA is TGTGCCAGCAGCGGGGCTACAGGGGGGAATGAGCAGTTCTTC.

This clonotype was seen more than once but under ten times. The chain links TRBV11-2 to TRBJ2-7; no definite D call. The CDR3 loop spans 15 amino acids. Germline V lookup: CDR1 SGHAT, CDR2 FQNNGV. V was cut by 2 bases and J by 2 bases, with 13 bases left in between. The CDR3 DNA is TGTGCCAGCAGCTTATCAAAAGGAACTACCTACGAGCAGTACTTC. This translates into CASSLSKGTTYEQYF. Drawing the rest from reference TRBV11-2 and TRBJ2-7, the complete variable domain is EAGVAQSPRYKIIEKRQSVAFWCNPISGHATLYWYQQILGQGPKLLIQFQNNGVVDDSQLPKDRFSAERLKGVDSTLKIQPAKLEDSAVYLCASSLSKGTTYEQYFGPGTRLTVT.